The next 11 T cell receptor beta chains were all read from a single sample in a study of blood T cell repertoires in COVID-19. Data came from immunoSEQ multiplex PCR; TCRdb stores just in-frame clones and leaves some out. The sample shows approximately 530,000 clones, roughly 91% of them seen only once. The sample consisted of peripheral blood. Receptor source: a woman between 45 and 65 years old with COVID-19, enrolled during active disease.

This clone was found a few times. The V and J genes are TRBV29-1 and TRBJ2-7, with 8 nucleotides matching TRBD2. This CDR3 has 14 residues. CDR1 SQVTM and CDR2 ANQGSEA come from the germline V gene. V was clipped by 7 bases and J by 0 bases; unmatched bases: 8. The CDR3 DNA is TGCAGCGCCTTAGCGGGGCAGATCTCCTACGAGCAGTACTTC. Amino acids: CSALAGQISYEQYF.

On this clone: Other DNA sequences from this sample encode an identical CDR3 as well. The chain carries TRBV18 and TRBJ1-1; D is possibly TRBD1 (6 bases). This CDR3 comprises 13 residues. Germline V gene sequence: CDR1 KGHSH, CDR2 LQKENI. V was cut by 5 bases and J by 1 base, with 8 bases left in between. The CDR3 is CASSEGQNTEAFF. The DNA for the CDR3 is TGTGCCAGCTCAGAGGGACAGAACACTGAAGCTTTCTTT.

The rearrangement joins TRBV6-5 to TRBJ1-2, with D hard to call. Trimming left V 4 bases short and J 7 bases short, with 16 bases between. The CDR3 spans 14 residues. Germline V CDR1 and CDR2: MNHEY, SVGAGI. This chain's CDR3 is CASSSGRGLSGYTF. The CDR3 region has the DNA TGTGCCAGCAGTTCCGGAAGAGGGCTAAGTGGCTACACCTTC.

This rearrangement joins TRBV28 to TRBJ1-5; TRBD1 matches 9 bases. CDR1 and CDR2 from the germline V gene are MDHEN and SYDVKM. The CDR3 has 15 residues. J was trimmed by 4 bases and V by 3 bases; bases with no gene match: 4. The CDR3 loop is CASSLDRGYNQPQHF. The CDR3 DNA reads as TGTGCCAGCAGTTTGGACAGGGGCTATAATCAGCCCCAGCATTTT.

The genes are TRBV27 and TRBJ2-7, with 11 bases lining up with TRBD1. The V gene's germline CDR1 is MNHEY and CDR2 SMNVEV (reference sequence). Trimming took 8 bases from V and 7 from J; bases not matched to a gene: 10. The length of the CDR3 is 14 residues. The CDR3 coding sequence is TGTGCCAGCGGGACAGGGGGAACAGGTAGTGAGCAGTACTTC. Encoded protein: CASGTGGTGSEQYF.

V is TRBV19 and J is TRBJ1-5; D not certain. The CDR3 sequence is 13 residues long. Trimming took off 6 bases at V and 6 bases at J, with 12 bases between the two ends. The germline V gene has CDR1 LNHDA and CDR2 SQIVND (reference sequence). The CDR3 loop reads CASRATGSQPQHF. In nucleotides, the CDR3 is TGTGCCAGTAGAGCCACGGGAAGTCAGCCCCAGCATTTT.

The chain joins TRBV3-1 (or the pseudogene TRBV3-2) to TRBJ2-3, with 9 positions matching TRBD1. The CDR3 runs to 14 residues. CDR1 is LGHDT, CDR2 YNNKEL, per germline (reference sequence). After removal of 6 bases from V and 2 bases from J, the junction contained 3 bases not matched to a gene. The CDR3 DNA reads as TGTGCCAGCAGTCGGGACAGGGCCACAGATACGCAGTATTTT. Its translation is CASSRDRATDTQYF.

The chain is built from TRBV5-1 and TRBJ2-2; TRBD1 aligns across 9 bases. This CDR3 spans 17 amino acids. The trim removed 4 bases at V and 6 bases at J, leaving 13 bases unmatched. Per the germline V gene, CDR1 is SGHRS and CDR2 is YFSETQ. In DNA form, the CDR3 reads TGCGCCAGCAGCCTCAATGGCGGGACAGGGCGTGCCGGGGAGCTGTTTTTT. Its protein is CASSLNGGTGRAGELFF.

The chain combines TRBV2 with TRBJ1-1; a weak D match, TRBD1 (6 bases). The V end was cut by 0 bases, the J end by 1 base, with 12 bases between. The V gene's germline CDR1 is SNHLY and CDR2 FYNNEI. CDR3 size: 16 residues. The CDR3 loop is CASSEALGAGNTEAFF. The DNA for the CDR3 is TGTGCCAGCAGTGAAGCGCTGGGGGCGGGGAACACTGAAGCTTTCTTT.

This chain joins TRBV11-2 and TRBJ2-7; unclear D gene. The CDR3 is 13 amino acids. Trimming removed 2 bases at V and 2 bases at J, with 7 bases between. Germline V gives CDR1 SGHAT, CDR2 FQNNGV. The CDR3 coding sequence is TGTGCCAGCAGCTTACACAGCCCCTACGAGCAGTACTTC. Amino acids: CASSLHSPYEQYF.

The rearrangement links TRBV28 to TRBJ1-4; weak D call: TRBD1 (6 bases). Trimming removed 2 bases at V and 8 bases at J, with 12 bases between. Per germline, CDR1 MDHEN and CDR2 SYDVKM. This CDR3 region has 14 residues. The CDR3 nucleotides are TGTGCCAGCAGTTTACAGGGGACGGGGGAAAAACTGTTTTTT. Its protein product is CASSLQGTGEKLFF.